This record covers a single T cell receptor (beta chain). The target antigen is unknown. The germline gene is not matched at one end of the junction; a read error may be the cause. This sample was included in a study of T-cell reconstitution after alpha-beta-depleted transplantation in children. Study results and caveats: One year post-transplant, T-cell counts and diversity were largely derived from T cells produced anew. As was reported, about two months after transplant, alpha-beta T cells came from several hundred expanded graft clones.

Using unique molecular identifiers, the investigators prepared the TCRbeta library. TCRdb re-derived calls from the PCR reads in MiXCR, one entry per CDR3 protein. The table records about 830,000 distinct CDR3 sequences, roughly 15% of them present only once. This CDR3 contains 16 residues. The V gene's germline CDR1 is LGHNA and CDR2 YNFKEQ. This chain joins TRBV4-2 and TRBJ2-2, with 10 bases that match TRBD2. This receptor was identified in a male patient aged 10 to 17 who had a stem cell transplant for acute lymphoblastic leukemia, so the T cells may come from the graft donor. Sequences were derived from PBMCs, mostly from graft donor cells, sampled 360 days after TCRalphabeta/CD19-depleted stem cell transplant. This chain's CDR3 is CASSQSAGGPSGELSF. The CDR3 DNA is TGTGCCAGCAGCCAATCAGCGGGAGGGCCGAGCGGGGAGCTGTCTTTT.